These 16 T cell receptor beta chains share one sample of origin, sequenced in a study of identical twins. One entry per CDR3 protein results from TCRdb running MiXCR on the 5' RACE reads. The sample lists 650,000 to 750,000 distinct CDR3 sequences, about 20% occurring once. These data also featured in a second study, about T cells expressing NK-cell markers.

The sequenced sample was PBMCs. These receptors came from a woman between 18 and 29 years old in good health.

Ten or more counts support this clonotype. This sequence joins TRBV25-1 and TRBJ1-1, with no clear D. V gave up 6 bases and J gave up 4 bases, with 15 bases separating them. This CDR3 region has 14 residues. Germline V CDR1 and CDR2: MGHDK, SYGVNS. CDR3 bases: TGTGCCAGCAGGAGGGCCGACACTACCACTGAAGCTTTCTTT. Translated: CASRRADTTTEAFF.

This clonotype was counted ten times or more. The chain links TRBV29-1 to TRBJ2-7, with D tentatively TRBD1 or TRBD2 (5 bases each). The CDR3 length is 14 residues. Deletions cut 6 bases from V and 7 bases from J, with 22 bases between. The germline CDR1 and CDR2 sequences are SQVTM and ANQGSEA. CDR3 DNA sequence: TGCAGCGTCCTCACACAGGACTCTACGAGAGAGCAGTACTTC. Translating gives CSVLTQDSTREQYF.

This clonotype was observed a handful of times. CDR3 sequence: CASSKYRGRDNEQFF. CDR3 nucleotide sequence: TGTGCCAGCAGTAAGTACAGGGGGCGAGACAATGAGCAGTTCTTC. This sequence joins TRBV12-3 or TRBV12-4 and TRBJ2-1, with 9 bases fitting TRBD1. The CDR3 is made up of 15 amino acids. The V gene end was trimmed by 5 bases and the J gene end by 5 bases; junction bases not matched to a gene: 7.

V usage is TRBV12-3 or TRBV12-4 and J usage is TRBJ2-5, with D possibly being TRBD1 or TRBD2 (5 bases each). V was shortened by 5 bases and J by 2 bases, with 12 bases between the two germline ends. CDR3 length: 14 residues. CDR3 bases: TGTGCCAGCAGTGTACGGGGACGGCAAGAGACCCAGTACTTC. It specifies CASSVRGRQETQYF.

The rearrangement links TRBV20-1 to TRBJ2-1; TRBD1 matches at 7 bases. The CDR3 consists of 15 residues. V shed 8 bases, J shed 8 bases, and the junction held 18 bases outside the gene matches. Germline CDR1 DFQATT, CDR2 SNEGSKA (reference sequence). The CDR3: CSNNKGAGLPHEQFF. CDR3 nucleotides: TGCAGTAACAACAAGGGGGCCGGTCTCCCCCATGAGCAGTTCTTC.

Ten or more counts support this clonotype. The chain carries TRBV29-1 and TRBJ2-5; maybe TRBD1 (6 bases). This CDR3 has 14 amino acids. Germline V gene sequence: CDR1 SQVTM, CDR2 ANQGSEA. V lost 8 bases and J lost 5, with 21 bases in between. The CDR3 protein is CSTSRGQARETQYF. In DNA, the CDR3 is TGCAGCACTTCCAGGGGCCAGGCGCGTGAGACCCAGTACTTC.

V and J are TRBV5-1 and TRBJ1-1, with 7 bases aligning to TRBD1. The germline CDR1 and CDR2 sequences are SGHRS and YFSETQ. The CDR3 covers 14 residues. The V and J ends lost 6 bases and 5 bases, in that order; junction bases with no gene match: 10. DNA of the CDR3: TGCGCCAGCACTCTACAGGGGCGGGGAACTGAAGCTTTCTTT. It specifies CASTLQGRGTEAFF.

The table lists this clonotype with many counts. V usage is TRBV6-1 and J usage is TRBJ1-6, with D maybe TRBD1 (5 bases). CDR3 size: 17 residues. The V and J ends lost 6 bases and 0 bases respectively, with 15 bases between them. Germline-derived CDR1 and CDR2 are MNHNS and SASEGT. This CDR3 is CASSRDFRSSYNSPLHF. The DNA for the CDR3 is TGTGCCAGCAGCAGGGACTTCCGAAGCTCCTATAATTCACCCCTCCACTTT.

The CDR3 here is CSASRGEIYNEQFF. CDR3 DNA: TGCAGTGCTAGTAGGGGGGAAATCTACAATGAGCAGTTCTTC. This chain connects TRBV20-1 to TRBJ2-1; D tentatively fits TRBD1 or TRBD2 (6 bases each). CDR3 length: 14 amino acids. V was pared by 3 bases and J by 3 bases, with 12 bases between. Germline lookup yields CDR1 DFQATT and CDR2 SNEGSKA (reference sequence).

The V gene is TRBV4-1, the J gene TRBJ2-2; D unclear. Germline CDR1 MGHRA, CDR2 YSYEKL. Trimming shortened V by 4 bases and J by 0 bases, and 15 bases separated the two germline ends. The CDR3 length is 17 residues. In nucleotides, the CDR3 is TGCGCCAGCAGCCTCGCTCCCGGGTCGTCGAACACCGGGGAGCTGTTTTTT. It is translated as CASSLAPGSSNTGELFF.

This clonotype was recorded once. V and J are TRBV10-2 and TRBJ2-3, with D possibly matching TRBD1 (5 bases). This CDR3 is 14 amino acids long. Germline loops: CDR1 WSHSY, CDR2 SAAADI. With 3 bases removed from V and 2 bases from J, the gap between germline ends came to 9 bases. CDR3 sequence reads: CASSDPGHTDTQYF. As DNA, the CDR3 is TGCGCCAGCAGTGACCCTGGACACACAGATACGCAGTATTTT.

The table lists this clonotype with a few counts. The genes are TRBV11-2 and TRBJ2-1; D is ambiguous. This CDR3 spans 12 amino acids. Germline CDR1 is SGHAT and CDR2 is FQNNGV. V lost 3 bases and J lost 7, with 7 bases in between. The CDR3 is CASSFTRNEQFF. The CDR3 DNA sequence: TGTGCCAGCAGCTTTACGAGAAATGAGCAGTTCTTC.

The rearrangement uses TRBV3-1 and TRBJ2-5; D remains unclear. The V end lost 7 bases, the J end lost 4 bases, and 19 bases lay between the germline ends. The CDR3 sequence is 15 residues long. CDR1 and CDR2 (germline): LGHDT, YNNKEL (reference sequence). The CDR3 sequence is CASNQDRARTETQYF. The CDR3 bases are TGTGCCAGCAATCAAGATAGAGCGCGGACAGAGACCCAGTACTTC.

This clonotype came up a few times. This chain connects TRBV29-1 to TRBJ2-1, with unresolved D. Per the germline V gene, CDR1 is SQVTM and CDR2 is ANQGSEA. Trimming cost V 4 bases and J 8 bases, with 3 bases left between them. The length of the CDR3 is 9 residues. CDR3 sequence reads: CSVAHEQFF. The CDR3 DNA reads TGCAGCGTTGCCCATGAGCAGTTCTTC.

This clonotype was detected only a few times. The rearrangement links TRBV20-1 to TRBJ2-2, with 11 bases that match TRBD2. V was clipped by 4 bases and J by 7 bases; unmatched bases: 5. The CDR3 is 14 amino acids. Germline loops: CDR1 DFQATT, CDR2 SNEGSKA (reference sequence). CDR3 bases: TGCAGTGCTATTAGCGGGGGGGCTGGCGGGGAGCTGTTTTTT. This gives the protein CSAISGGAGGELFF.

The chain recombines TRBV29-1 with TRBJ2-1; no clear D gene. The CDR3 has 13 amino acids. Germline V gene data show CDR1 as SQVTM and CDR2 as ANQGSEA. The V end lost 2 bases, the J end lost 4 bases, and 9 bases lay between the germline ends. CDR3 in amino acids: CSVERAVYNEQFF. CDR3 bases: TGCAGCGTTGAAAGGGCGGTTTACAATGAGCAGTTCTTC.